This T cell receptor beta chain was captured in a study of shared clonotypes between healthy human individuals. The method was immunoSEQ multiplex PCR; TCRdb's version includes in-frame clones alone and lacks a portion of them. This table has approximately 640,000 clones, around 72% appearing once. The sequenced material came from memory CD4+ T cells sorted from blood. Subset indicated: CD45RA-negative fraction. This receptor was obtained from a woman younger than 45 in good health.

CDR3 in DNA: TGTGCCAGCAGTTTATCAACCAGTTACGAGCAGTACTTC. Translating gives CASSLSTSYEQYF. The chain uses TRBV27 and TRBJ2-7; D not certain. Per the germline V gene, CDR1 is MNHEY and CDR2 is SMNVEV (reference sequence). The V and J ends lost 0 bases and 4 bases respectively, with 7 bases between them. The length of the CDR3 is 13 residues.